This TCR beta chain was captured by sequencing in a study of blood T cell repertoires in COVID-19. Looking at the study overall: Specimens from acute and convalescent COVID-19 originated in the United States, Italy and Spain. T cells, B-cell-depleted T cells, or PBMCs supplied cDNA or gDNA.

Points on this clone: Sequence at one end of the junction differs from germline and may be a read error.

There are 12 residues in the CDR3. Authors' data handling: By means of reference gene primer amplification, nucleated cell counts were estimated. Assay: immunoSEQ multiplex PCR; the TCRdb copy retains only in-frame clones and omits some. V, J and clone size reflect that table, while D and trimming were determined from the DNA. The sample yields some 110,000 clones, approximately 88% seen once. The source of this sequence is a woman in her sixties or seventies with acute or convalescent COVID-19. The chain recombines TRBV12-3 or TRBV12-4 with TRBJ1-2; D ambiguous. Material for sequencing was peripheral blood. CDR3 nucleotides: TGTGCCAGCGGTTTCAAGAACTCTGGCTACACCTTC. Translation: CASGFKNSGYTF.